The 27 T cell receptor beta chains presented below share a single source sample, sequenced in a study of CD8+ T cells in alopecia areata. Sequencing templates came from extracted RNA that was reverse transcribed into cDNA. Repertoires were generated with immunoSEQ multiplex PCR, while TCRdb's copy carries only in-frame clones and drops some. Among over 150,000 clones listed, just under 60% were seen once. The sequencing used CD4+ T cells sorted from blood, collected at week 0. These receptors all come from a human donor with alopecia areata.

This clone was recorded a few times. This chain links TRBV7-9 with TRBJ2-2; D possibly matches TRBD1 or TRBD2 (5 bases each). V lost 5 bases and J lost 2, with 12 bases in between. The CDR3 runs to 15 residues. From germline, CDR1 is SEHNR and CDR2 FQNEAQ (reference sequence). The CDR3: CASSPGRQNTGELFF. CDR3 DNA sequence: TGTGCCAGCAGCCCGGGACGACAAAACACCGGGGAGCTGTTTTTT.

This chain joins TRBV30 and TRBJ1-5; D is unresolved. The germline CDR1 and CDR2 sequences are GTSNPN and SVGIG (reference sequence). The CDR3 is 13 residues long. The V and J ends lost 5 bases and 3 bases respectively, with 11 bases between them. The CDR3 loop reads CAWARRDNQPQHF. The DNA for the CDR3 is TGTGCCTGGGCTAGGAGGGACAATCAGCCCCAGCATTTT.

The V and J genes are TRBV6-1 and TRBJ2-2; D unresolved. The V gene lost 7 bases and the J gene lost 1 base, with 7 bases spanning the gap. The germline V gene encodes CDR1 MNHNS and CDR2 SASEGT. The CDR3 is made up of 13 amino acids. As DNA, the CDR3 is TGTGCCAGCACCCGACAGAACACCGGGGAGCTGTTTTTT. Translating it yields CASTRQNTGELFF.

This rearrangement joins TRBV7-9 to TRBJ2-2, with a possible D match to TRBD1 (5 bases). The ends were cut back, 6 bases at V and 6 bases at J, with 20 bases in the middle. Per germline, CDR1 SEHNR and CDR2 FQNEAQ (reference sequence). The CDR3 is made up of 16 amino acids. CDR3 loop: CASRLNRIGPPGELFF. For the CDR3, the DNA is TGTGCCAGCAGACTCAACAGGATTGGCCCCCCCGGGGAGCTGTTTTTT.

The V gene is TRBV30, the J gene TRBJ2-1; 11 nucleotides match TRBD1. The CDR3 is made up of 15 amino acids. Per the germline V gene, CDR1 is GTSNPN and CDR2 is SVGIG (reference sequence). V dropped 5 bases and J dropped 5; count of bases not matched to a gene: 8. CDR3 coding DNA: TGTGCCTGGTCGCCGGGACAGGGGGGCCACAATGAGCAGTTCTTC. Protein product: CAWSPGQGGHNEQFF.

This rearrangement joins TRBV30 to TRBJ2-3; 8 nucleotides line up with TRBD1. Trimming removed 3 bases from V and 0 bases from J; junction bases left unmatched: 8. The germline V gene has CDR1 GTSNPN and CDR2 SVGIG (reference sequence). The CDR3 runs to 16 residues. For the CDR3, the DNA is TGTGCCTGGAGAGGACGGACAGGGTTTAGCACAGATACGCAGTATTTT. Protein product: CAWRGRTGFSTDTQYF.

The table lists this clone with a few counts. The gene calls are TRBV7-2 and TRBJ2-7; possibly TRBD1 for D (5 bases). The CDR3 sequence is 15 residues long. The germline gives CDR1 SGHTA, CDR2 FQGNSA. Trimming took 5 bases from V and 1 from J, leaving 15 bases between them. The CDR3 here is CASSPRGSNSYEQYF. The DNA for the CDR3 is TGTGCCAGCAGCCCAAGGGGAAGTAATTCCTACGAGCAGTACTTC.

The chain links TRBV4-2 to TRBJ2-5, with TRBD2 matching over 7 bases. CDR1 and CDR2 from the germline V gene are LGHNA and YNFKEQ. The J segment lost 0 bases and the V segment lost 1 base, leaving 5 bases of the junction unmatched. This CDR3 comprises 16 residues. CDR3 bases: TGTGCCAGCAGCCAAGGGTCTAGCGGAAACCAAGAGACCCAGTACTTC. It encodes CASSQGSSGNQETQYF.

This rearrangement joins TRBV30 to TRBJ1-5, with unresolved D. V dropped 1 base and J dropped 10 bases, with 11 bases sitting between them. The CDR3 covers 12 residues. Germline V gene sequence: CDR1 GTSNPN, CDR2 SVGIG (reference sequence). In DNA, the CDR3 is TGTGCCTGGAGTGGAGGGCCTGGCCCCCAGCATTTT. It encodes CAWSGGPGPQHF.

The chain joins TRBV29-1 to TRBJ2-1, with D unresolved. The V end lost 3 bases, the J end lost 6 bases, and 12 bases lay between the germline ends. Germline values: CDR1 SQVTM, CDR2 ANQGSEA. This CDR3 comprises 13 residues. The CDR3 reads CSVEARMRNEQFF. CDR3 DNA sequence: TGCAGCGTTGAGGCTAGAATGCGCAATGAGCAGTTCTTC.

This clone has only one observation. The gene calls are TRBV30 and TRBJ2-5, with 9 bases matching TRBD2. The CDR3 sequence is 13 residues long. Germline CDR1 is GTSNPN and CDR2 is SVGIG (reference sequence). With 4 bases clipped from V and 5 bases from J, the junction kept 5 bases outside the gene matches. CDR3 sequence (DNA): TGTGCCTGGATTCATAGCGGGGGCGAGACCCAGTACTTC. It encodes CAWIHSGGETQYF.

The chain carries TRBV14 and TRBJ2-7; the D gene is possibly TRBD2 (6 bases). Trimming left V 4 bases short and J 0 bases short, with 7 bases between. This CDR3 contains 13 residues. Germline lookup yields CDR1 SGHDN and CDR2 FVKESK. The CDR3 spells CASSRGNSYEQYF. The DNA of the CDR3 is TGTGCCAGCAGCCGCGGGAACTCCTACGAGCAGTACTTC.

The chain's CDR3 is CASSGGGPGANVLTF. CDR3 nucleotide sequence: TGTGCCAGCAGCGGCGGGGGGCCAGGGGCCAACGTCCTGACTTTC. The chain joins TRBV4-2 to TRBJ2-6, with 8 bases identical to TRBD2. CDR1 LGHNA and CDR2 YNFKEQ come from the germline V gene. CDR3 length equals 15 residues. Germline trimming cut 5 bases from V and 4 bases from J; bases unmatched to any gene: 4.

V gene TRBV30 combines with J gene TRBJ2-2, with D tentatively TRBD2 (5 bases). The CDR3 is 14 residues long. Germline loops: CDR1 GTSNPN, CDR2 SVGIG (reference sequence). V dropped 3 bases and J dropped 6 bases, with 14 bases sitting between them. The CDR3 DNA is TGTGCCTGGAGGGGCCGGACTCATTCCGGGGAGCTGTTTTTT. Amino acid sequence: CAWRGRTHSGELFF. The full variable domain, rest sourced from reference TRBV30 and TRBJ2-2, is SQTIHQWPATLVQPVGSPLSLECTVEGTSNPNLYWYRQAAGRGLQLLFYSVGIGQISSEVPQNLSASRPQDRQFILSSKKLLLSDSGFYLCAWRGRTHSGELFFGEGSRLTVL.

The chain combines TRBV2 with TRBJ1-1; the D is unclear. The CDR3 is 11 amino acids. Germline CDR1 reads SNHLY; CDR2 reads FYNNEI. V was clipped by 5 bases and J by 7 bases, with 8 bases between them. The CDR3, as DNA: TGTGCCAGCAGTATCAGAGTTGAAGCTTTCTTT. It encodes CASSIRVEAFF. The full variable domain, completed using reference TRBV2 and TRBJ1-1, is EPEVTQTPSHQVTQMGQEVILRCVPISNHLYFYWYRQILGQKVEFLVSFYNNEISEKSEIFDDQFSVERPDGSNFTLKIRSTKLEDSAMYFCASSIRVEAFFGQGTRLTVV.

The CDR3: CAWSEGTKGEKLFF. The CDR3 DNA follows: TGTGCCTGGAGTGAGGGGACAAAGGGTGAAAAACTGTTTTTT. V and J are TRBV30 and TRBJ1-4; possible D gene TRBD1, 6 bases. V was cut by 1 base and J by 7 bases, with 13 bases left in between. In germline, CDR1 is GTSNPN, CDR2 SVGIG (reference sequence). The CDR3 extends over 14 amino acids.

The V call is TRBV30, the J call TRBJ1-2; D is perhaps TRBD1 (6 bases). CDR1 GTSNPN and CDR2 SVGIG come from the germline V gene (reference sequence). The V gene lost 0 bases and the J gene lost 4 bases, with 9 bases spanning the gap. The CDR3 contains 13 residues. DNA of the CDR3: TGTGCCTGGAGTGTTTCAGGGGCCTATGGCTACACCTTC. Translation gives CAWSVSGAYGYTF.

CDR3 sequence (DNA): TGTGCCAGTAGTTCGGTCCGAGAAAGCGAGCAGTACTTC. It yields the protein CASSSVRESEQYF. The chain carries TRBV19 and TRBJ2-7; D is uncertain. CDR3 length: 13 amino acids. Trimming took 5 bases from V and 6 from J, leaving 14 bases between them. CDR1 is LNHDA and CDR2 is SQIVND in the germline V gene (reference sequence).

The rearrangement joins TRBV6-1 to TRBJ1-4, with D uncertain. The CDR3 is 15 amino acids. Germline V gene lookup returns CDR1 MNHNS and CDR2 SASEGT. V was cut by 1 base and J by 8 bases, with 14 bases left in between. The CDR3 nucleotides are TGTGCCAGCAGTGAAGGAGATGGCAGAGGGGAAAAACTGTTTTTT. Amino acid sequence: CASSEGDGRGEKLFF.

The sample holds many counts of this clone. The chain is built from TRBV5-5 and TRBJ1-5; D possibly corresponds to TRBD1 (6 bases). The CDR3 consists of 16 residues. Deletions cut 2 bases from V and 0 bases from J, with 12 bases between. Germline V gene sequence: CDR1 SGHKS, CDR2 YYEKEE (reference sequence). Here the CDR3 reads CASSFLDRVSNQPQHF. Written as DNA, the CDR3 is TGTGCCAGCAGCTTCCTGGACAGAGTTAGCAATCAGCCCCAGCATTTT.

The chain carries TRBV30 and TRBJ1-2; maybe TRBD1 (5 bases). Trimming pared 0 bases from V and 9 bases from J, leaving 17 bases between. The CDR3 has 14 residues. Germline V gives CDR1 GTSNPN, CDR2 SVGIG (reference sequence). The CDR3 spells CAWSVSTAFYSYTF. CDR3 in DNA: TGTGCCTGGAGTGTATCGACAGCATTTTATAGCTACACCTTC.

The rearrangement links TRBV27 to TRBJ2-7; D could derive from TRBD1 or TRBD2 (5 bases each). With 5 bases removed from V and 2 bases from J, the gap between germline ends came to 16 bases. The CDR3 extends over 15 amino acids. Germline V gives CDR1 MNHEY, CDR2 SMNVEV (reference sequence). The chain's CDR3 is CASSPRWGKPYEQYF. The DNA of the CDR3 is TGTGCCAGCAGTCCGCGTTGGGGGAAACCCTACGAGCAGTACTTC.

This clone is a singleton in its sample. J is TRBJ1-2 and V is TRBV5-1, with a weak D call TRBD1 (6 bases). The CDR3 length is 15 residues. V was pared by 3 bases and J by 2 bases, with 14 bases between. The V gene's germline CDR1 is SGHRS and CDR2 YFSETQ. Here the CDR3 reads CASSWAGDNNYGYTF. The CDR3, as DNA: TGCGCCAGCAGCTGGGCAGGGGACAACAACTATGGCTACACCTTC.

The chain uses TRBV19 and TRBJ1-5; the D gene is possibly TRBD1 (6 bases). The V end was cut by 8 bases, the J end by 1 base, with 12 bases between. The CDR3 runs to 14 residues. Germline CDR1 and CDR2: LNHDA and SQIVND (reference sequence). CDR3 nucleotides: TGTGCCAGTTCAGGACAGCCCAGCAATCAGCCCCAGCATTTT. It translates to CASSGQPSNQPQHF.

The genes are TRBV30 and TRBJ2-5; D could derive from TRBD1 or TRBD2 (6 bases each). Germline loops: CDR1 GTSNPN, CDR2 SVGIG (reference sequence). V shed 1 base and J shed 1 base, with 13 bases lying between them. CDR3 length: 15 residues. CDR3 nucleotide sequence: TGTGCCTGGAGTGGTGGGACGGGGGCCCAAGAGACCCAGTACTTC. Translation gives CAWSGGTGAQETQYF.

The V gene is TRBV20-1, the J gene TRBJ2-7; D is unresolved. Germline V gene lookup returns CDR1 DFQATT and CDR2 SNEGSKA (reference sequence). The length of the CDR3 is 11 residues. Trimming pared 3 bases from V and 4 bases from J, leaving 7 bases between. As DNA, the CDR3 is TGCAGTGCTAGTTACGGTTACGAGCAGTACTTC. Translation gives CSASYGYEQYF.

This clone was recorded a few times. This chain uses TRBV4-2 with TRBJ1-1; D call uncertain. Germline CDR1 and CDR2: LGHNA and YNFKEQ. V was cut by 4 bases and J by 1 base, with 4 bases left in between. CDR3 length: 12 amino acids. CDR3 residues: CASSRGNTEAFF. The CDR3 region has the DNA TGTGCCAGCAGCCGAGGGAACACTGAAGCTTTCTTT.